The 22 T cell receptor beta chains listed next were all sequenced from one sample in a study of cytomegalovirus exposure and HLA in healthy donors. PCR was performed using 60 Vbeta and 13 Jbeta primers. Sequencing used immunoSEQ multiplex PCR; TCRdb keeps in-frame clones, though not all of them. This sample's table reports some 140,000 clones. The sample consisted of PBMCs. These receptors were collected from a woman aged 40 to 50 in good health and CMV-seronegative.

This rearrangement joins TRBV4-1 to TRBJ1-4, with TRBD1 as a possible D gene (6 bases). This CDR3 spans 14 amino acids. The V end lost 5 bases, the J end lost 3 bases, and 10 bases lay between the germline ends. CDR1 and CDR2 (germline): MGHRA, YSYEKL. In DNA, the CDR3 is TGCGCCAGCAGCGAACAGGGATCTAATGAAAAACTGTTTTTT. Residues: CASSEQGSNEKLFF.

This chain connects TRBV6-5 to TRBJ1-3; a weak D match, TRBD1 (6 bases). This CDR3 contains 14 residues. The V gene's germline CDR1 is MNHEY and CDR2 SVGAGI. V was trimmed by 4 bases and J by 2 bases, leaving 9 bases between them. DNA of the CDR3: TGTGCCAGCAGTTTACAGGGAACTGGAAACACCATATATTTT. This sequence encodes CASSLQGTGNTIYF.

The V call is TRBV7-6, the J call TRBJ1-2, with D uncertain. From germline, CDR1 is SGHVS and CDR2 FNYEAQ. CDR3 length: 14 amino acids. V gave up 1 base and J gave up 0 bases, with 6 bases separating them. The CDR3 region has the DNA TGTGCCAGCAGCTTAGACGGGGCTAACTATGGCTACACCTTC. This translates into CASSLDGANYGYTF.

The genes are TRBV10-3 and TRBJ2-1, with 8 bases identical to TRBD2. V lost 6 bases to trimming and J lost 4 bases; unmatched junction nucleotides: 11. Germline V CDR1 and CDR2: ENHRY, SYGVKD. The CDR3 extends over 16 amino acids. As DNA, the CDR3 is TGTGCCATCAGGGAAGGGGCGGGGGGTCGGTACAATGAGCAGTTCTTC. This codes for CAIREGAGGRYNEQFF.

The chain carries TRBV2 and TRBJ1-4, with D perhaps TRBD1 (5 bases). The CDR3 is 16 amino acids. Trimming removed 7 bases from V and 5 bases from J, with 20 bases in between. The germline V gene has CDR1 SNHLY and CDR2 FYNNEI. The CDR3 sequence is CASTPRRRGGNEKLFF. The CDR3 nucleotides read TGTGCCAGCACCCCACGGAGGAGGGGAGGAAATGAAAAACTGTTTTTT. The full variable domain, completed using reference TRBV2 and TRBJ1-4, is EPEVTQTPSHQVTQMGQEVILRCVPISNHLYFYWYRQILGQKVEFLVSFYNNEISEKSEIFDDQFSVERPDGSNFTLKIRSTKLEDSAMYFCASTPRRRGGNEKLFFGSGTQLSVL.

The chain has TRBV28 and TRBJ1-1; D possibly corresponds to TRBD1 (5 bases). V lost 8 bases and J lost 3, with 19 bases in between. Germline assignment: CDR1 MDHEN and CDR2 SYDVKM. CDR3 size: 15 residues. CDR3 DNA sequence: TGTGCCAGCGGACTAGGGGCGGGGAAGGACACTGAAGCTTTCTTT. This gives the protein CASGLGAGKDTEAFF. Complete variable domain (other parts from reference TRBV28 and TRBJ1-1): DVKVTQSSRYLVKRTGEKVFLECVQDMDHENMFWYRQDPGLGLRLIYFSYDVKMKEKGDIPEGYSVSREKKERFSLILESASTNQTSMYLCASGLGAGKDTEAFFGQGTRLTVV.

The chain has TRBV4-1 and TRBJ2-7; 7 bases map to TRBD1. The germline V gene encodes CDR1 MGHRA and CDR2 YSYEKL. The CDR3 is made up of 16 amino acids. V dropped 1 base and J dropped 2; count of bases not matched to a gene: 8. CDR3 coding DNA: TGCGCCAGCAGCCAAGGTCCGGGACAGTTTACCTACGAGCAGTACGTC. Amino acids: CASSQGPGQFTYEQYV.

The chain employs TRBV7-6 and TRBJ1-2; the D gene is possibly TRBD1 (5 bases). The V end lost 1 base, the J end lost 1 base, and 7 bases lay between the germline ends. CDR3 length equals 14 residues. Germline V CDR1 and CDR2: SGHVS, FNYEAQ. In nucleotides, the CDR3 is TGTGCCAGCAGCTTAGGACAGCTTAACTATGGCTACACCTTC. Protein: CASSLGQLNYGYTF.

This sequence joins TRBV7-8 and TRBJ1-5, with D possibly being TRBD1 (5 bases). The germline gives CDR1 SGHVS, CDR2 FQNEAQ. V lost 1 base, J lost 1 base, and 11 bases lay in between. This CDR3 comprises 16 residues. The CDR3 protein is CASSLGQSLSNQPQHF. The CDR3, as DNA: TGTGCCAGCAGCTTAGGACAGTCCCTGAGCAATCAGCCCCAGCATTTT.

V and J are TRBV20-1 and TRBJ1-2; possible D gene TRBD1, 5 bases. The CDR3 contains 10 residues. Per the germline V gene, CDR1 is DFQATT and CDR2 is SNEGSKA (reference sequence). V was clipped by 7 bases and J by 10 bases, with 13 bases between them. This CDR3 is CSGGRGDYTF. The DNA of the CDR3 is TGCAGTGGAGGGAGGGGTGACTACACCTTC.

The chain couples TRBV15 to TRBJ2-1; TRBD2 matches 8 bases. This CDR3 is 16 amino acids long. Germline CDR1 is LNHNV and CDR2 is YYDKDF (reference sequence). V was clipped by 0 bases and J by 5 bases; unmatched bases: 6. CDR3 loop: CATSRDHRRGDNEQFF. The CDR3 DNA follows: TGTGCCACCAGCAGAGATCATAGGCGGGGGGACAATGAGCAGTTCTTC.

The genes are TRBV28 and TRBJ1-2; 7 positions match TRBD1. CDR1 MDHEN and CDR2 SYDVKM come from the germline V gene. V trimming: 5 bases; J trimming: 3 bases; junction bases outside the gene matches: 6. The length of the CDR3 is 14 residues. CDR3 protein: CASSLHTGDYGYTF. The CDR3 nucleotides read TGTGCCAGCAGTCTCCATACAGGGGACTATGGCTACACCTTC.

The chain joins TRBV28 to TRBJ2-7; the match to TRBD1 covers 9 bases. The CDR3 has 14 amino acids. CDR1 is MDHEN and CDR2 is SYDVKM in the germline V gene. V shed 3 bases, J shed 5 bases, and the junction held 5 bases outside the gene matches. CDR3 bases: TGTGCCAGCAGTTTTGGGGACAGGGTCCACGAGCAGTACGTC. The encoded protein is CASSFGDRVHEQYV.

The genes are TRBV7-2 and TRBJ1-1; unclear D gene. The germline gives CDR1 SGHTA, CDR2 FQGNSA. The CDR3 runs to 14 residues. V was clipped by 10 bases and J by 0 bases, with 15 bases between them. The CDR3 DNA is TGTGCCACCACCCGGAGAGGGATGAACACTGAAGCTTTCTTT. Translating gives CATTRRGMNTEAFF.

V is TRBV5-6 and J is TRBJ2-3; D gene uncertain. This CDR3 has 11 amino acids. The germline V and J ends were trimmed by 2 bases and 4 bases, with 2 bases remaining between them. The germline gives CDR1 SGHDT, CDR2 YYEEEE. The DNA for the CDR3 is TGTGCCAGCAGCTTCGCAGATACGCAGTATTTT. It is translated as CASSFADTQYF.

The rearrangement uses TRBV25-1 and TRBJ1-2, with TRBD1 matching 9 bases. V lost 5 bases to trimming and J lost 3 bases; unmatched junction nucleotides: 7. Per the germline V gene, CDR1 is MGHDK and CDR2 is SYGVNS. The CDR3 covers 15 residues. The CDR3 region has the DNA TGTGCCAGCAGTTACCGGGACAGGGACGACTATGGCTACACCTTC. It specifies CASSYRDRDDYGYTF.

J is TRBJ2-1 and V is TRBV19, with D perhaps matching TRBD1 (6 bases). V lost 5 bases to trimming and J lost 9 bases, with 11 bases between them. The CDR3 runs to 12 residues. Germline CDR1 reads LNHDA; CDR2 reads SQIVND (reference sequence). As DNA, the CDR3 is TGTGCCAGTAGTTACAGGGCGTCTGAGCAGTTCTTC. Its translation: CASSYRASEQFF. The variable domain in full, completed from reference TRBV19 and TRBJ2-1, reads DGGITQSPKYLFRKEGQNVTLSCEQNLNHDAMYWYRQDPGQGLRLIYYSQIVNDFQKGDIAEGYSVSREKKESFPLTVTSAQKNPTAFYLCASSYRASEQFFGPGTRLTVL.

The chain is built from TRBV7-2 and TRBJ2-7; 9 bases match TRBD1. Germline V CDR1 and CDR2: SGHTA, FQGNSA. V shed 2 bases and J 4 bases; nucleotides not matched to a gene: 6. The CDR3 length is 15 residues. The CDR3 coding sequence is TGTGCCAGCAGCTTAACAGGGACAGGGACATACGAGCAGTACGTC. Translating it yields CASSLTGTGTYEQYV.

The V call is TRBV5-4, the J call TRBJ2-5; 7 nucleotides match TRBD1. The CDR3 is 14 amino acids. V was pared by 5 bases and J by 2 bases, with 6 bases of the junction left unmatched. Germline CDR1 reads SGHNT; CDR2 reads YYREEE (reference sequence). The CDR3 here is CASREQGKQETQYF. CDR3 coding DNA: TGTGCCAGCAGGGAACAGGGGAAGCAAGAGACCCAGTACTTC.

This chain links TRBV7-2 with TRBJ2-7; 7 bases are shared with TRBD1. There are 13 residues in the CDR3. Germline V lookup: CDR1 SGHTA, CDR2 FQGNSA. Losses at the gene ends were 3 bases for V and 2 bases for J; bases not matched to a gene: 1. The CDR3 region has the DNA TGTGCCAGCAGCTTTGGGACAGCCTACGAGCAGTACTTC. It translates to CASSFGTAYEQYF.

The chain joins TRBV19 to TRBJ2-6; TRBD1 aligns across 11 bases. Germline V lookup: CDR1 LNHDA, CDR2 SQIVND (reference sequence). The V segment lost 7 bases and the J segment 0 bases; nucleotides outside the gene matches: 8. The CDR3 runs to 18 residues. This CDR3 is CASTKDRGHSSGANVLTF. The CDR3 DNA follows: TGTGCCAGTACCAAGGACAGGGGGCATAGCTCTGGGGCCAACGTCCTGACTTTC.

The rearrangement links TRBV28 to TRBJ2-7; D is unclear. CDR1 is MDHEN, CDR2 SYDVKM, per germline. Between the trimmed V and J ends, which lost 6 bases and 6 bases, there was a span of 15 bases. The CDR3 runs to 13 residues. The CDR3 spells CASRRGGFGEQYV. In DNA, the CDR3 is TGTGCCAGCAGACGAGGTGGGTTTGGCGAGCAGTACGTC.